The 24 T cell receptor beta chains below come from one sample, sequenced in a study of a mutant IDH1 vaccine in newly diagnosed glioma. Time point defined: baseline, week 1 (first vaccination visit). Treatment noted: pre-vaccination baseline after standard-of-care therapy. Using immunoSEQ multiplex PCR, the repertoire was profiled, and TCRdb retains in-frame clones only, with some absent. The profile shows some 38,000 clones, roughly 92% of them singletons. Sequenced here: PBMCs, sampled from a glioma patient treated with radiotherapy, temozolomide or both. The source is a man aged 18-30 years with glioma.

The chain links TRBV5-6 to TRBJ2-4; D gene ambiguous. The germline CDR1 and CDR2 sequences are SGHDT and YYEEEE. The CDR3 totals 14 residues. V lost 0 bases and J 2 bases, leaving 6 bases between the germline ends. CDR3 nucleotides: TGTGCCAGCAGCTTGGGAGGCACCAAAAACATTCAGTACTTC. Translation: CASSLGGTKNIQYF.

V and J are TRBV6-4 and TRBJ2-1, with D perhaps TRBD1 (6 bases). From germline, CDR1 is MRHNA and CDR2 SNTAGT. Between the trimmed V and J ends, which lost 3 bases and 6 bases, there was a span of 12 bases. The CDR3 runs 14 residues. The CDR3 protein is CASSEARGVNEQFF. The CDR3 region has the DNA TGTGCCAGCAGTGAGGCCAGGGGAGTCAATGAGCAGTTCTTC.

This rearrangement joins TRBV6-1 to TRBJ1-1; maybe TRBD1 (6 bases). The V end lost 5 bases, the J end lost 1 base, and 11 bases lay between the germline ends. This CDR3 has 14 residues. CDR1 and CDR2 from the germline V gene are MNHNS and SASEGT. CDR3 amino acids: CASSPTGSNTEAFF. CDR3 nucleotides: TGTGCCAGCAGTCCGACAGGATCGAACACTGAAGCTTTCTTT.

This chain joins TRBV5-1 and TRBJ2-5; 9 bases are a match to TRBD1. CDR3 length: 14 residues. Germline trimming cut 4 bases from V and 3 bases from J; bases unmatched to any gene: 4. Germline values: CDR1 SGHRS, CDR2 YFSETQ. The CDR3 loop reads CASSRGQGKETQYF. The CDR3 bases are TGCGCCAGCAGCCGGGGACAGGGCAAAGAGACCCAGTACTTC.

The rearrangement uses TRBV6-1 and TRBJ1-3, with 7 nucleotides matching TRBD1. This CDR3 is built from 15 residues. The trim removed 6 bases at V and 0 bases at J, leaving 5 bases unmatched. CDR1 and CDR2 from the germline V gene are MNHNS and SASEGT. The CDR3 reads CASSRDSSSGNTIYF. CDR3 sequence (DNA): TGTGCCAGCAGCCGGGACAGCAGCTCTGGAAACACCATATATTTT.

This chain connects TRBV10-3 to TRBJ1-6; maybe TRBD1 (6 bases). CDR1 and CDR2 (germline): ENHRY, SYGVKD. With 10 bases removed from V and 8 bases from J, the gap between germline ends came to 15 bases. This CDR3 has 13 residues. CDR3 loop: CATSPQGDSPLHF. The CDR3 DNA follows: TGTGCCACCTCACCACAGGGTGATTCACCCCTCCACTTT.

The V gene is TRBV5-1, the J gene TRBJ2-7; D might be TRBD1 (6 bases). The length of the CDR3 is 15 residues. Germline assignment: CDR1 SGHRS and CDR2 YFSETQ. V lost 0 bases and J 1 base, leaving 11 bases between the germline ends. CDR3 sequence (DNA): TGCGCCAGCAGCTTGGCAGGACAGAGTTCCTACGAGCAGTACTTC. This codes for CASSLAGQSSYEQYF.

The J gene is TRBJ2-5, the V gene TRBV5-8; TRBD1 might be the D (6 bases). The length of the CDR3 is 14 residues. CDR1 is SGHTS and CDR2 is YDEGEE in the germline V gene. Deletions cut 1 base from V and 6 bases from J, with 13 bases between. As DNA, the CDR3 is TGTGCCAGCAGCTTGTCACAGGGTGTGCAGACCCAGTACTTC. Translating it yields CASSLSQGVQTQYF. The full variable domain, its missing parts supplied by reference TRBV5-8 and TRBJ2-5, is EAGVTQSPTHLIKTRGQQATLRCSPISGHTSVYWYQQALGLGLQFLLWYDEGEERNRGNFPPRFSGRQFPNYSSELNVNALELEDSALYLCASSLSQGVQTQYFGPGTRLLVL.

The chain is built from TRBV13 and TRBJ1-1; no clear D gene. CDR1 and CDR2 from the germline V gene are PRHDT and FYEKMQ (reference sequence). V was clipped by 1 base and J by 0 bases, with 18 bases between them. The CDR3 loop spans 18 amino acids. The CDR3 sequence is CASSLDGESEFMNTEAFF. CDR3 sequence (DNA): TGTGCCAGCAGCTTAGACGGGGAATCCGAATTCATGAACACTGAAGCTTTCTTT.

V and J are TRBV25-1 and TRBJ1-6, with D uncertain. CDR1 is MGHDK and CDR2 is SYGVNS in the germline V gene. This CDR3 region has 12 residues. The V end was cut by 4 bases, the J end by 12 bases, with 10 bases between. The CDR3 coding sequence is TGTGCCAGCAGTGCCGCCGGAGGACCCCTCCACTTT. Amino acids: CASSAAGGPLHF.

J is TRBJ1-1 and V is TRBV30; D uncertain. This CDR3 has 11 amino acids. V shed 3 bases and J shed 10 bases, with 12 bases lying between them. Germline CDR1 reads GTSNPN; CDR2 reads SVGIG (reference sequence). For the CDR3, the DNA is TGTGCCTGGAGACTAGGGATTCGAGCTTTCTTT. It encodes CAWRLGIRAFF.

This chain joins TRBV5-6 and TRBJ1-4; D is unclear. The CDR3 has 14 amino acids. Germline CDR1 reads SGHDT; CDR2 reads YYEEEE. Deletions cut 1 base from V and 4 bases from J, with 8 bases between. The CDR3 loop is CASSLNGRNEKLFF. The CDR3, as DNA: TGTGCCAGCAGCTTGAACGGACGTAATGAAAAACTGTTTTTT.

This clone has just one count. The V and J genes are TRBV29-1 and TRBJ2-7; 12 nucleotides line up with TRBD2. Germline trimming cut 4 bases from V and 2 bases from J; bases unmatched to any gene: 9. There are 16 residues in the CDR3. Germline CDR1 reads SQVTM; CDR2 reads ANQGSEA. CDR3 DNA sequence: TGCAGCGTTGGGGGACTAGCGGGCCAAGGGCCCTACGAGCAGTACTTC. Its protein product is CSVGGLAGQGPYEQYF.

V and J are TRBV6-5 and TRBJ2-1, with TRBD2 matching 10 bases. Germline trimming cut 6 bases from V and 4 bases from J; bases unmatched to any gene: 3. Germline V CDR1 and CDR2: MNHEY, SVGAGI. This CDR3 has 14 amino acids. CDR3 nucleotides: TGTGCCAGCAGCTGGACTAGCGGTTACAATGAGCAGTTCTTC. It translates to CASSWTSGYNEQFF.

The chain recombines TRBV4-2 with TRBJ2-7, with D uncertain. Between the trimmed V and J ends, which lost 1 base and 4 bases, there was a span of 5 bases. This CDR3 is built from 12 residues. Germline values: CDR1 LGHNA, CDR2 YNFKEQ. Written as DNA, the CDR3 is TGTGCCAGCAGCCAAGTTGGATACGAGCAGTACTTC. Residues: CASSQVGYEQYF.

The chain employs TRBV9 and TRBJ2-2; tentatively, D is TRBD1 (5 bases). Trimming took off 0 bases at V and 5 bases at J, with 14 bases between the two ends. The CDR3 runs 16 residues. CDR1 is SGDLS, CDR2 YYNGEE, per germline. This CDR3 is CASSVARAGWTGELFF. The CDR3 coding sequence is TGTGCCAGCAGCGTAGCTAGGGCAGGGTGGACCGGGGAGCTGTTTTTT.

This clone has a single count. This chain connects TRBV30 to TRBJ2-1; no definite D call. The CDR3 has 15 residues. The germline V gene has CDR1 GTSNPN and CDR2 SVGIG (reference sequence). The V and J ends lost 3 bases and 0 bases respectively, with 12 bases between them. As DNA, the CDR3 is TGTGCCTGGAGCGGTAGCCATAGCTCCTACAATGAGCAGTTCTTC. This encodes CAWSGSHSSYNEQFF. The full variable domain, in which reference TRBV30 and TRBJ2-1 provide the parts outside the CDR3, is SQTIHQWPATLVQPVGSPLSLECTVEGTSNPNLYWYRQAAGRGLQLLFYSVGIGQISSEVPQNLSASRPQDRQFILSSKKLLLSDSGFYLCAWSGSHSSYNEQFFGPGTRLTVL.

Here the CDR3 reads CASSLVSTNEQFF. DNA of the CDR3: TGTGCCAGCAGCTTAGTGTCCACCAATGAGCAGTTCTTC. The chain employs TRBV7-9 and TRBJ2-1; D gene ambiguous. V lost 1 base and J 6 bases, leaving 7 bases between the germline ends. The CDR3 totals 13 residues. Germline V CDR1 and CDR2: SEHNR, FQNEAQ (reference sequence).

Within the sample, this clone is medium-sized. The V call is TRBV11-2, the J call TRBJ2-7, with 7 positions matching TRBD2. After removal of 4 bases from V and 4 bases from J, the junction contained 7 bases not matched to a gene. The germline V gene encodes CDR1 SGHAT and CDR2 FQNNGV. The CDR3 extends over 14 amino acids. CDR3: CASSYAGGSYEQYF. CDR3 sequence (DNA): TGTGCCAGCAGCTACGCCGGCGGGAGTTACGAGCAGTACTTC.

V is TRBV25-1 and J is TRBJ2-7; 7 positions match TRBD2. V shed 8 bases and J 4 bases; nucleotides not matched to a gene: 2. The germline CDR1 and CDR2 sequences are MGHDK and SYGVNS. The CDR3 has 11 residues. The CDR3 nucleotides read TGTGCCAGCTCGGGGGGATACGAGCAGTACTTC. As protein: CASSGGYEQYF.

CDR3 nucleotide sequence: TGTGCCAGCAGTTCCTCCGGGACACAAAGGCCTAGCACAGATACGCAGTATTTT. Protein product: CASSSSGTQRPSTDTQYF. The rearrangement links TRBV2 to TRBJ2-3, with D tentatively TRBD1 (6 bases). CDR1 is SNHLY, CDR2 FYNNEI, per germline. The CDR3 totals 18 residues. The ends were cut back, 5 bases at V and 0 bases at J, with 21 bases in the middle.

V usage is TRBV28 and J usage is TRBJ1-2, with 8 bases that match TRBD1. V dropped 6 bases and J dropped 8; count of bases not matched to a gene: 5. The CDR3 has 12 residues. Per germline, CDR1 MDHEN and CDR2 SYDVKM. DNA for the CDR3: TGTGCCAGCAGAAGGACAGGGTTAGGCTACACCTTC. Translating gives CASRRTGLGYTF.

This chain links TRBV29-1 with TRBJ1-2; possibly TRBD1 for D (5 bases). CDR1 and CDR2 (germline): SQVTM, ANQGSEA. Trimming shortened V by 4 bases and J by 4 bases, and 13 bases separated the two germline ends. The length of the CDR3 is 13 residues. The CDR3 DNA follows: TGCAGCGTTGGGTCTGGGGGATCCTATGGCTACACCTTC. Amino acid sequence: CSVGSGGSYGYTF.

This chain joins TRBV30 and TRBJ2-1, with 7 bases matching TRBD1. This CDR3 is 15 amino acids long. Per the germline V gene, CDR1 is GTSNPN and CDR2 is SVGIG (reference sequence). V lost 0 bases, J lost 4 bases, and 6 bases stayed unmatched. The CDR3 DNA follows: TGTGCCTGGAGTGTACCCGCAGGGGGATACAATGAGCAGTTCTTC. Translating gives CAWSVPAGGYNEQFF.